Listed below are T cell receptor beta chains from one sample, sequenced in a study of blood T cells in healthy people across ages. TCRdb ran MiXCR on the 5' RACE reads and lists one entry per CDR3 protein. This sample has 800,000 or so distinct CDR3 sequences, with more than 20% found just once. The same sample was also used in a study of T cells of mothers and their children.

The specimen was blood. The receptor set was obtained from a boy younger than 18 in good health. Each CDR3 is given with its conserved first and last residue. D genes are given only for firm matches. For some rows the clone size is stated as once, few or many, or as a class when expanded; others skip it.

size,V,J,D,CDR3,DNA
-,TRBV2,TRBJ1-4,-,CASRSGTASNEKLFF,TGTGCCAGCAGATCCGGGACGGCTAGTAATGAAAAACTGTTTTTT
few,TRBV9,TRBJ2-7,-,CASSVAVQSGHEQYF,TGTGCCAGCAGCGTAGCTGTCCAGAGTGGGCACGAGCAGTACTTC
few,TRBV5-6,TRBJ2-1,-,CASSWDGGHYNEQFF,TGTGCCAGCAGCTGGGACGGCGGGCACTACAATGAGCAGTTCTTC
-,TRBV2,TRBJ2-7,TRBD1,CASSEMTGTYEQYF,TGTGCCAGCAGTGAAATGACAGGGACCTACGAGCAGTACTTC
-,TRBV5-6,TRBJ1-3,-,CASSLVAKSGNTIYF,TGTGCCAGCAGCTTGGTGGCAAAATCTGGAAACACCATATATTTT
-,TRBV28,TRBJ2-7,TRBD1,CASSSRTGGAYEQYF,TGTGCCAGCAGTTCCAGGACAGGGGGAGCCTACGAGCAGTACTTC
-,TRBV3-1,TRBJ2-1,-,CASSPTLNEQFF,TGTGCCAGCAGCCCTACACTCAATGAGCAGTTCTTC
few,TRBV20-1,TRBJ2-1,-,CSARDGREQFF,TGCAGTGCTAGAGATGGGAGGGAGCAGTTCTTC
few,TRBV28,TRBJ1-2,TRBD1,CASSVPGQRLYGYTF,TGTGCCAGCAGTGTACCGGGACAGCGCCTCTATGGCTACACCTTC
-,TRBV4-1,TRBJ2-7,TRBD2,CASSQDVSLAGGTYEQYF,TGCGCCAGCAGCCAAGATGTCTCGCTAGCGGGAGGAACCTACGAACAGTACTTC
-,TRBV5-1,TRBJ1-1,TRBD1,CASSLVQGRREAFF,TGCGCCAGCAGCTTGGTACAGGGGCGTCGAGAAGCTTTCTTT
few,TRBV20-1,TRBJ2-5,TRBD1,CRPSTGVRETQYF,TGCAGACCCTCGACAGGGGTGCGGGAGACCCAGTACTTC
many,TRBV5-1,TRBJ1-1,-,CASSLGTMNTEAFF,TGTGCCAGCAGCCTTGGGACAATGAACACTGAAGCTTTCTTT
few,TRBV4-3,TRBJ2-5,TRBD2,CASSQGVGTSGLQETQYF,TGCGCCAGCAGCCAAGGGGTCGGGACTAGCGGATTACAAGAGACCCAGTACTTC
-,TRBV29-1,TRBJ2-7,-,CSVEGTVPHEQYF,TGCAGCGTTGAAGGGACAGTCCCCCACGAGCAGTACTTC
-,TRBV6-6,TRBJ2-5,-,CASSYWQAGSQETQYF,TGTGCCAGCAGTTATTGGCAGGCGGGGAGCCAAGAGACCCAGTACTTC
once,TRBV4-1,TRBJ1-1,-,CASSQVPQGGTEAFF,TGCGCCAGCAGCCAAGTACCCCAGGGCGGGACTGAAGCTTTCTTT
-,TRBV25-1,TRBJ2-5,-,CAGSEGLQETQYF,TGTGCCGGCAGTGAAGGACTCCAAGAGACCCAGTACTTC
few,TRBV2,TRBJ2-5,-,CASKPPWGHVQETQYF,TGTGCCAGCAAACCCCCCTGGGGACACGTACAAGAGACCCAGTACTTC
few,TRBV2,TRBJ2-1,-,CASSERFLLENEQFF,TGTGCCAGCAGTGAACGGTTCCTCCTGGAGAATGAGCAGTTCTTC
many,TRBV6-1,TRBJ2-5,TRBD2,CASSEDVAGGSRTQYF,TGTGCCAGCAGTGAAGATGTAGCGGGGGGGTCCCGGACCCAGTACTTC
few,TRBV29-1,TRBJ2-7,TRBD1,CSVLRDRTYEQYF,TGCAGCGTCCTAAGGGACAGGACCTACGAGCAGTACTTC
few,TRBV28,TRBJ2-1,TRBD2,CAASGSSTNEQFF,TGTGCCGCGAGCGGGAGCTCTACCAATGAGCAGTTCTTC
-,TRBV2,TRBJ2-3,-,CASSRGEVRTDTQYF,TGTGCCAGCAGCCGAGGGGAGGTTCGAACAGATACGCAGTATTTT
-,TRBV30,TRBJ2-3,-,CAWSPGTADTQYF,TGTGCCTGGAGTCCAGGGACCGCGGATACGCAGTATTTT
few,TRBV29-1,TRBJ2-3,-,CSVEAGQRGISTDTRYF,TGCAGCGTTGAAGCTGGACAGAGGGGGATTAGCACAGATACGCGGTATTTT
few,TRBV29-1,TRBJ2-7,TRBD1,CSVEEAGTGGLYEQYF,TGCAGCGTTGAAGAGGCCGGGACAGGGGGCCTCTACGAGCAGTACTTC
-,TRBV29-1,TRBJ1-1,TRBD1,CSVETGGWTEAFF,TGCAGCGTTGAGACAGGGGGGTGGACTGAAGCTTTCTTT
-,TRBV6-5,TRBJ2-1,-,CASSYRQSPGREQFF,TGTGCCAGCAGTTACCGACAGTCACCCGGACGGGAGCAGTTCTTC
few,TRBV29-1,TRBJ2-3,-,CRVTLRGYTDTQYF,TGCAGGGTCACCCTAAGAGGGTACACAGATACGCAGTATTTT
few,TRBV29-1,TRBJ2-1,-,CSVLSGTSSYNEQFF,TGCAGCGTTCTAAGCGGAACCTCCTCCTACAATGAGCAGTTCTTC
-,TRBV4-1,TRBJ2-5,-,CASSQDNPTVQEGTQYF,TGCGCCAGCAGCCAAGATAACCCGACAGTGCAAGAAGGGACCCAGTACTTC
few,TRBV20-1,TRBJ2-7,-,CSASLHEQYF,TGCAGTGCTAGTCTCCACGAGCAGTACTTC
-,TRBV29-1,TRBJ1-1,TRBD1,CSVEDRRDRGSAFF,TGCAGCGTTGAAGATCGCCGGGACAGGGGTTCGGCTTTCTTT
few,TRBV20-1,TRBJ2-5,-,CSANGPTKETQYF,TGCAGTGCTAACGGACCCACCAAAGAGACCCAGTACTTC
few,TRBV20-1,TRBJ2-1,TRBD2,CSARTSGSPTDEQFF,TGCAGTGCTAGGACTAGCGGGAGCCCTACGGATGAGCAGTTCTTC
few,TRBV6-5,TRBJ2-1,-,CATTRGSQDEQFF,TGTGCCACCACAAGAGGGAGTCAGGATGAGCAGTTCTTC
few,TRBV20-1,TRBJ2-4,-,CSADPNQGGGKNIQYF,TGCAGTGCTGATCCCAATCAGGGTGGAGGCAAAAACATTCAGTACTTC
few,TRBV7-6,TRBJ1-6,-,CASSDLYSGAQRGSPLHF,TGTGCCAGCAGCGACCTCTATTCCGGGGCCCAAAGGGGCTCACCCCTCCACTTT
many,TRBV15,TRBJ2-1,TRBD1,CATSRGRFGTGTNEQFF,TGTGCCACCAGCAGAGGGCGGTTCGGGACAGGGACCAATGAGCAGTTCTTC
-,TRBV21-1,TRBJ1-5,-,CASSKKGGVMVLGNQPQHF,TGTGCCAGCAGCAAAAAGGGTGGGGTAATGGTTCTCGGCAATCAGCCCCAGCATTTT
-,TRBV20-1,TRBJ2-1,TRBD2,CSARDLAGGTLLQWEQFF,TGCAGTGCTAGAGATCTCGCGGGAGGGACTCTCCTACAATGGGAGCAGTTCTTC
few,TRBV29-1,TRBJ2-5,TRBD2,CSVDSLEGGYQETQYF,TGCAGCGTTGATTCTTTGGAGGGAGGGTACCAAGAGACCCAGTACTTC
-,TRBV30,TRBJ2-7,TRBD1,CAWGDRGLYEQYF,TGTGCCTGGGGGGACAGGGGGCTCTACGAGCAGTACTTC